The clone carrying this TCR beta chain was picked up one time. This sample is drawn from a study of control samples from healthy donors and cancer patients. Using immunoSEQ multiplex PCR, the repertoire was profiled, and TCRdb retains in-frame clones only, with some absent. Here the sample spans some 120,000 clones, 88% being singletons. Looked up from germline, CDR1 is SQVTM and CDR2 is ANQGSEA. This CDR3 spans 13 amino acids. The V end was cut by 4 bases, the J end by 0 bases, with 9 bases between. The specimen sequenced was blood. The V and J genes are TRBV29-1 and TRBJ1-2; D unclear. The TCR comes from a woman in her seventies in good health. CDR3 sequence reads: CSVGQESNYGYTF. The DNA of the CDR3 is TGCAGCGTTGGGCAGGAATCTAACTATGGCTACACCTTC.